This TCR beta chain is drawn from a study of T-cell memory formation after mild COVID-19. CDR1 and CDR2 from the germline V gene are GTSNPN and SVGIG (reference sequence). Trimming removed 0 bases from V and 9 bases from J, with 15 bases in between. CDR3 length: 14 amino acids. TCRdb redid the calling of the 5' RACE reads with MiXCR, one entry per CDR3 protein. The table includes 150,000 to 200,000 distinct CDR3 sequences, around a third detected once. This chain connects TRBV30 to TRBJ1-5; no definite D call. The sequenced material came from PBMCs or a T cell subset sorted from them (not recorded which). The receptor comes from an adult woman who had mild COVID-19 (a few samples of this study predate the infection). Cell type and time point are not known. CDR3 protein: CAWSVLGLGLPQHF. In DNA, the CDR3 is TGTGCCTGGAGTGTACTTGGGCTTGGTCTGCCCCAGCATTTT.